Listed here are 27 T cell receptor beta chains from one sample, sequenced in a study of T cells in Graves' hyperthyroidism and ophthalmopathy. Amplified TCR beta CDR3 regions derived from RNA transcripts. First-round RT-PCR of the TCR CDR3 relied on the HTBI primer set. TCRdb reprocessed the multiplex PCR reads with MiXCR, giving one entry per CDR3 protein. The data contain a few hundred thousand distinct CDR3 sequences, 15% to 17% of them singletons. Specimen: blood. Receptors were obtained from a woman aged 18-29 years with Graves' hyperthyroidism.

This clonotype showed up many times. The chain carries TRBV28 and TRBJ2-3; 9 bases fit TRBD1. This CDR3 spans 16 amino acids. Trimming removed 5 bases from V and 2 bases from J; junction bases left unmatched: 8. Germline loops: CDR1 MDHEN, CDR2 SYDVKM. The CDR3 DNA reads as TGTGCCAGCAGTCATTACGGACAGGGGTTCACAGATACGCAGTATTTT. Protein product: CASSHYGQGFTDTQYF. The whole variable domain, filled in from reference TRBV28 and TRBJ2-3, reads DVKVTQSSRYLVKRTGEKVFLECVQDMDHENMFWYRQDPGLGLRLIYFSYDVKMKEKGDIPEGYSVSREKKERFSLILESASTNQTSMYLCASSHYGQGFTDTQYFGPGTRLTVL.

The chain carries TRBV7-3 and TRBJ2-3; D remains ambiguous. The CDR3 sequence is 16 residues long. Trimming cost V 5 bases and J 4 bases, with 19 bases left between them. Germline lookup yields CDR1 SGHTA and CDR2 FQGTGA. The CDR3, as DNA: TGTGCCAGCAGCCTTGCCCGGACCAGGTCGGCAGATACGCAGTATTTT. Amino acids: CASSLARTRSADTQYF.

This clonotype has at least ten counts. The chain has TRBV2 and TRBJ2-5; 13 nucleotides align to TRBD2. Germline loops: CDR1 SNHLY, CDR2 FYNNEI. The CDR3 consists of 15 residues. J gave up 4 bases and V 4 bases, and 3 bases lay outside the gene matches. CDR3 protein: CASSGRLAGGETQYF. DNA for the CDR3: TGTGCCAGCAGTGGTAGACTAGCGGGAGGAGAGACCCAGTACTTC. The full variable domain, with the rest looked up from reference TRBV2 and TRBJ2-5, is EPEVTQTPSHQVTQMGQEVILRCVPISNHLYFYWYRQILGQKVEFLVSFYNNEISEKSEIFDDQFSVERPDGSNFTLKIRSTKLEDSAMYFCASSGRLAGGETQYFGPGTRLLVL.

V gene TRBV5-1 combines with J gene TRBJ1-4, with a possible D match to TRBD1 (5 bases). The CDR3 totals 16 residues. V lost 4 bases to trimming and J lost 8 bases, with 21 bases between them. Germline V gene lookup returns CDR1 SGHRS and CDR2 YFSETQ. The CDR3 region has the DNA TGCGCCAGCAGCGTCCGGACAACAACCTCGGCGGAAAAACTGTTTTTT. It codes for CASSVRTTTSAEKLFF. The full variable domain, its missing parts supplied by reference TRBV5-1 and TRBJ1-4, is KAGVTQTPRYLIKTRGQQVTLSCSPISGHRSVSWYQQTPGQGLQFLFEYFSETQRNKGNFPGRFSGRQFSNSRSEMNVSTLELGDSALYLCASSVRTTTSAEKLFFGSGTQLSVL.

At least ten counts were recorded for this clonotype. The rearrangement links TRBV2 to TRBJ2-7, with D maybe TRBD1 (6 bases). Germline V lookup: CDR1 SNHLY, CDR2 FYNNEI. Trimming pared 6 bases from V and 0 bases from J, leaving 12 bases between. The length of the CDR3 is 14 residues. CDR3 nucleotides: TGTGCCAGCAGCCGGGACACCCGCTCCTACGAGCAGTACTTC. Protein sequence: CASSRDTRSYEQYF.

In its sample, this clonotype was seen a few times. DNA for the CDR3: TGTGCCAGCTCACCACCGGGGACAGGGACCGGGGAGCTGTTTTTT. Translating gives CASSPPGTGTGELFF. This chain uses TRBV18 with TRBJ2-2; 9 bases are shared with TRBD1. Germline V lookup: CDR1 KGHSH, CDR2 LQKENI. The V gene end was trimmed by 0 bases and the J gene end by 5 bases; junction bases not matched to a gene: 1. CDR3 size: 15 residues.

This sequence joins TRBV4-1 and TRBJ2-2, with 12 bases matching TRBD2. The CDR3 covers 16 residues. The germline V gene encodes CDR1 MGHRA and CDR2 YSYEKL. V gave up 3 bases and J gave up 4 bases; unmatched junction bases: 3. Here the CDR3 reads CASSQRTSGTTGELFF. CDR3 DNA sequence: TGCGCCAGCAGCCAGAGGACTAGCGGGACCACCGGGGAGCTGTTTTTT.

This clonotype was detected ten times or more. The V and J genes are TRBV12-3 or TRBV12-4 and TRBJ1-1; D is perhaps TRBD1 (6 bases). This CDR3 is built from 12 residues. Deletions cut 8 bases from V and 8 bases from J, with 15 bases between. The DNA for the CDR3 is TGTGCCAGCTCCACAGGGATGTGGGAAGCTTTCTTT. Translation gives CASSTGMWEAFF.

The rearrangement joins TRBV6-1 to TRBJ2-1; a possible D gene is TRBD2 (5 bases). The germline V and J ends were trimmed by 5 bases and 2 bases, with 16 bases remaining between them. This CDR3 comprises 16 residues. Germline V gene lookup returns CDR1 MNHNS and CDR2 SASEGT. CDR3 bases: TGTGCCAGCAGTTCTGGTGGCGGGCCTACCTACAATGAGCAGTTCTTC. This encodes CASSSGGGPTYNEQFF.

In its sample, this clonotype was seen a few times. V usage is TRBV7-9 and J usage is TRBJ2-1; no clear D gene. Trimming removed 5 bases at V and 7 bases at J, with 15 bases between. Germline V CDR1 and CDR2: SEHNR, FQNEAQ (reference sequence). The CDR3 runs to 14 residues. Here the CDR3 reads CASSPNWDYNEQFF. As DNA, the CDR3 is TGTGCCAGCAGCCCCAATTGGGATTATAATGAGCAGTTCTTC.

The rearrangement uses TRBV13 and TRBJ2-7, with 11 bases matching TRBD1. Germline CDR1 is PRHDT and CDR2 is FYEKMQ (reference sequence). J lost 5 bases, V lost 6 bases, and 6 bases had no gene match. This CDR3 has 14 residues. CDR3 DNA sequence: TGTGCCAGCAGTTTGGGGGACAGGGGGAACGAGCAGTACTTC. Its translation is CASSLGDRGNEQYF.

This clonotype was counted a few times. The J gene is TRBJ2-1, the V gene TRBV5-1, with 7 bases that match TRBD2. There are 15 residues in the CDR3. Germline V gene data show CDR1 as SGHRS and CDR2 as YFSETQ. V shed 0 bases, J shed 0 bases, and the junction held 0 bases outside the gene matches. This CDR3 is CASSLASGSYNEQFF. DNA of the CDR3: TGCGCCAGCAGCTTGGCTAGCGGCTCCTACAATGAGCAGTTCTTC.

This clonotype was observed a few times. The chain is built from TRBV20-1 and TRBJ1-4; D is perhaps TRBD1 (5 bases). Germline V lookup: CDR1 DFQATT, CDR2 SNEGSKA (reference sequence). The CDR3 is 15 residues long. V dropped 0 bases and J dropped 8 bases, with 16 bases sitting between them. This CDR3 reads CSARDPGGDGEKLFF. CDR3 nucleotide sequence: TGCAGTGCTAGAGATCCGGGGGGTGATGGGGAAAAACTGTTTTTT.

This clonotype was observed a few times. V and J are TRBV27 and TRBJ1-5; D gene uncertain. The CDR3 has 15 residues. Germline CDR1 is MNHEY and CDR2 is SMNVEV (reference sequence). Trimming removed 4 bases from V and 0 bases from J, with 10 bases in between. The CDR3 here is CASSWSQHSNQPQHF. CDR3 DNA: TGTGCCAGCAGTTGGTCCCAGCATAGCAATCAGCCCCAGCATTTT.

This clonotype was counted a few times. The chain employs TRBV28 and TRBJ1-5; no clear D gene. This CDR3 spans 14 amino acids. V lost 5 bases and J lost 5, with 13 bases in between. Germline V CDR1 and CDR2: MDHEN, SYDVKM. CDR3 bases: TGTGCCAGCAGTACTGGCGGACCATATCAGCCCCAGCATTTT. Translating it yields CASSTGGPYQPQHF.

This clonotype was recorded at least ten times. This chain joins TRBV20-1 and TRBJ2-7; 13 nucleotides align to TRBD2. This CDR3 is 15 amino acids long. Unmatched junction bases numbered 9, after V lost 4 bases and J lost 6 bases. Germline values: CDR1 DFQATT, CDR2 SNEGSKA (reference sequence). Written as DNA, the CDR3 is TGCAGTGCTACCTTACTAGCGGGAGGGCCTGGCGAGCAGTACTTC. This translates into CSATLLAGGPGEQYF.

V gene TRBV29-1 combines with J gene TRBJ2-3; D remains unclear. The CDR3 consists of 12 residues. Between the trimmed V and J ends, which lost 4 bases and 5 bases, there was a span of 10 bases. Germline V CDR1 and CDR2: SQVTM, ANQGSEA. DNA for the CDR3: TGCAGCGTTGGGGTTCTTGTAGATACGCAGTATTTT. Translated: CSVGVLVDTQYF.

The chain combines TRBV14 with TRBJ1-2; D is uncertain. This CDR3 comprises 13 residues. V dropped 0 bases and J dropped 4 bases, with 6 bases sitting between them. Germline lookup yields CDR1 SGHDN and CDR2 FVKESK. This chain's CDR3 is CASSQERGYGYTF. The CDR3 DNA follows: TGTGCCAGCAGCCAAGAACGGGGCTATGGCTACACCTTC.

The sample holds a few counts of this clonotype. V gene TRBV20-1 combines with J gene TRBJ2-2; D gene uncertain. Trimming took off 0 bases at V and 2 bases at J, with 13 bases between the two ends. The length of the CDR3 is 16 residues. Germline values: CDR1 DFQATT, CDR2 SNEGSKA (reference sequence). DNA of the CDR3: TGCAGTGCTAGAGAGCCACGACGAAAAAACACCGGGGAGCTGTTTTTT. Amino acids: CSAREPRRKNTGELFF.

The CDR3 nucleotides are TGTGCCAGCAGCTTAGGACAGGCAGAAACTGAAGCTTTCTTT. Residues: CASSLGQAETEAFF. The chain links TRBV7-9 to TRBJ1-1; D perhaps matches TRBD1 (6 bases). Trimming pared 1 base from V and 5 bases from J, leaving 11 bases between. Germline V gene sequence: CDR1 SEHNR, CDR2 FQNEAQ (reference sequence). The CDR3 length is 14 residues.

This clonotype was recorded a few times. The V gene is TRBV28, the J gene TRBJ1-2; D not resolved. The germline V gene encodes CDR1 MDHEN and CDR2 SYDVKM. The CDR3 has 16 residues. Deletions cut 2 bases from V and 0 bases from J, with 13 bases between. The CDR3 reads CASSLRTEEANYGYTF. DNA of the CDR3: TGTGCCAGCAGTTTACGGACGGAAGAAGCTAACTATGGCTACACCTTC.

This clonotype was counted ten times or more. The chain couples TRBV29-1 to TRBJ2-3, with TRBD2 matching 8 bases. The trim removed 6 bases at V and 3 bases at J, leaving 11 bases unmatched. CDR1 and CDR2 from the germline V gene are SQVTM and ANQGSEA. The CDR3 contains 15 residues. The chain's CDR3 is CSVLTSARTTDTQYF. CDR3 nucleotides: TGCAGCGTCCTGACTAGCGCCAGAACGACAGATACGCAGTATTTT.

This clonotype occurred many times. V gene TRBV12-3 or TRBV12-4 combines with J gene TRBJ2-3; 7 bases are shared with TRBD2. V lost 6 bases, J lost 1 base, and 10 bases stayed unmatched. This CDR3 is 16 amino acids long. CDR3 protein: CASRQIGDYRTDTQYF. Here the CDR3 DNA reads TGTGCCAGCAGACAAATTGGGGACTACCGCACAGATACGCAGTATTTT.

This clonotype was seen ten or more times. The genes are TRBV20-1 and TRBJ1-1; D is ambiguous. With 6 bases removed from V and 4 bases from J, the gap between germline ends came to 12 bases. The CDR3 totals 12 residues. Germline loops: CDR1 DFQATT, CDR2 SNEGSKA (reference sequence). Here the CDR3 reads CSARTGATEAFF. For the CDR3, the DNA is TGCAGTGCCCGAACGGGCGCCACTGAAGCTTTCTTT.

This clonotype was seen ten or more times. The chain joins TRBV6-1 to TRBJ1-5, with 9 nucleotides matching TRBD1. The CDR3 loop spans 14 amino acids. V lost 5 bases to trimming and J lost 4 bases; unmatched junction nucleotides: 3. Germline assignment: CDR1 MNHNS and CDR2 SASEGT. CDR3 in DNA: TGTGCCAGCAGTATGGGACAGGGAAATCAGCCCCAGCATTTT. Its translation: CASSMGQGNQPQHF.

In its sample, this clonotype was seen a few times. A read error may explain this, as a much larger clone is one base away. This chain links TRBV28 with TRBJ1-3, with TRBD1 as a possible D gene (5 bases). Looked up from germline, CDR1 is MDHEN and CDR2 is SYDVKM. Trimming removed 4 bases from V and 0 bases from J, with 13 bases in between. This CDR3 has 16 residues. In DNA form, the CDR3 reads TGTGCCAGCAGTTGGGGACTGCCGAGCTCTGGAAACACCATATATTTT. Its protein product is CASSWGLPSSGNTIYF.

There are a few counts of this clonotype. The chain is built from TRBV6-1 and TRBJ2-1; 12 bases are shared with TRBD2. The CDR3 contains 16 residues. CDR1 and CDR2 from the germline V gene are MNHNS and SASEGT. V trimming: 5 bases; J trimming: 6 bases; junction bases outside the gene matches: 8. CDR3 amino acids: CASSSRLAGDPNEQFF. The CDR3 DNA reads as TGTGCCAGCAGTTCAAGACTAGCGGGGGACCCCAATGAGCAGTTCTTC.